These 16 T cell receptor beta chains originate from one sample sequenced in a study. MiXCR, run by TCRdb on the 5' RACE reads, gives a single entry per CDR3 protein. The data show nearly 55,000 distinct CDR3 sequences, with roughly 15% seen just once and approximately 2.1% held by the top ten. The material sequenced was naive CD4+ T cells sorted from blood. The subset was: naive CD4+ T cells, CD4+CD45RA+CD25-. These receptors were collected from a female donor with breast cancer.

This clonotype was seen only a few times. The chain's CDR3 is CASSFEGVYTQPQHF. In DNA, the CDR3 is TGTGCCAGCAGCTTTGAAGGGGTGTACACTCAGCCCCAGCATTTT. The genes are TRBV5-5 and TRBJ1-5; perhaps TRBD1 as D (5 bases). Germline CDR1 reads SGHKS; CDR2 reads YYEKEE (reference sequence). V gave up 2 bases and J gave up 6 bases, with 15 bases separating them. The CDR3 runs 15 residues.

This clonotype was counted between two and nine times. CDR3 in DNA: TGTGCCAGCAGCTTAACAGGGGGCAGGAACGAGCAGTACTTC. Translation gives CASSLTGGRNEQYF. The rearrangement uses TRBV7-9 and TRBJ2-7; 9 bases agree with TRBD1. J gave up 5 bases and V 2 bases, and 4 bases lay outside the gene matches. The germline gives CDR1 SEHNR, CDR2 FQNEAQ (reference sequence). This CDR3 has 14 amino acids.

The V and J genes are TRBV12-3 or TRBV12-4 and TRBJ1-1; D gene ambiguous. V lost 9 bases to trimming and J lost 10 bases, with 15 bases between them. The CDR3 is made up of 11 amino acids. For the CDR3, the DNA is TGTGCCAGTGGTCACGCCTCAGGAGCTTTCTTT. It yields the protein CASGHASGAFF.

This clonotype was recorded many times. This chain joins TRBV4-1 and TRBJ1-4; 7 bases line up with TRBD1. Unmatched junction bases numbered 14, after V lost 1 base and J lost 12 bases. The CDR3 runs 16 residues. CDR1 and CDR2 from the germline V gene are MGHRA and YSYEKL. CDR3 loop: CASSQVTGQFPKELFF. The CDR3 DNA is TGCGCCAGCAGCCAAGTGACGGGACAGTTCCCCAAGGAACTGTTTTTT.

This clonotype was recorded at least ten times. The rearrangement uses TRBV5-1 and TRBJ1-1; D is possibly TRBD1 (6 bases). This CDR3 spans 15 amino acids. Germline lookup yields CDR1 SGHRS and CDR2 YFSETQ. V lost 0 bases and J 8 bases, leaving 17 bases between the germline ends. CDR3 amino acids: CASSLGRTAVKEAFF. CDR3 DNA: TGCGCCAGCAGCTTGGGGCGGACAGCAGTTAAAGAAGCTTTCTTT.

The chain joins TRBV7-9 to TRBJ2-3, with 14 bases identical to TRBD2. CDR1 is SEHNR, CDR2 FQNEAQ, per germline (reference sequence). CDR3 length: 16 amino acids. Trimming took 5 bases from V and 5 from J; bases not matched to a gene: 6. CDR3 amino acids: CASSPGLAGGVDTQYF. CDR3 DNA sequence: TGTGCCAGCAGCCCCGGACTAGCGGGAGGCGTAGATACGCAGTATTTT.

This clonotype was picked up a small number of times. The V and J genes are TRBV7-3 and TRBJ2-2; D remains unclear. Trimming removed 6 bases at V and 5 bases at J, with 13 bases between. Germline V gene lookup returns CDR1 SGHTA and CDR2 FQGTGA. This CDR3 contains 14 residues. The CDR3 reads CASRLTSRTGELFF. The CDR3 bases are TGTGCCAGCAGGCTCACCTCTAGAACCGGGGAGCTGTTTTTT.

As concerns this clonotype: This sequence may be a read error, since a much larger clone differs from it by one base. This chain links TRBV29-1 with TRBJ2-4, with D hard to call. Per germline, CDR1 SQVTM and CDR2 ANQGSEA. The CDR3 spans 13 residues. DNA of the CDR3: TGCAGCGTTGTTTCTAACAGTAAAAACACTCAGTACTTC. Its protein is CSVVSNSKNTQYF.

This clonotype was observed a few times. The chain is built from TRBV7-9 and TRBJ2-7, with 8 positions matching TRBD1. The CDR3 runs 13 residues. CDR1 SEHNR and CDR2 FQNEAQ come from the germline V gene (reference sequence). The ends lost 4 bases at V and 6 bases at J; junction bases unmatched: 5. In DNA, the CDR3 is TGTGCCAGCAGCTCAGGACAGGGCAGCGAGCAGTACTTC. It yields the protein CASSSGQGSEQYF.

This clonotype was counted ten times or more. DNA of the CDR3: TGTGCCAGCAGGTCGGGCGGTTCCTACAATGAGCAGTTCTTC. It translates to CASRSGGSYNEQFF. This rearrangement joins TRBV6-2 or TRBV6-3 to TRBJ2-1; D is unclear. The CDR3 totals 14 residues. With 6 bases removed from V and 1 base from J, the gap between germline ends came to 10 bases. Germline CDR1 is MNHEY and CDR2 is SVGEGT.

V usage is TRBV30 and J usage is TRBJ1-1, with a weak D call TRBD1 (5 bases). Trimming pared 4 bases from V and 11 bases from J, leaving 26 bases between. The CDR3 consists of 15 residues. Germline V gene data show CDR1 as GTSNPN and CDR2 as SVGIG (reference sequence). CDR3 sequence: CAWTPSGGPFEGAFF. The DNA for the CDR3 is TGTGCCTGGACCCCTTCGGGGGGACCCTTCGAGGGGGCTTTCTTT. Drawing the rest from reference TRBV30 and TRBJ1-1, the complete variable domain is SQTIHQWPATLVQPVGSPLSLECTVEGTSNPNLYWYRQAAGRGLQLLFYSVGIGQISSEVPQNLSASRPQDRQFILSSKKLLLSDSGFYLCAWTPSGGPFEGAFFGQGTRLTVV.

This clonotype was observed a few times. The chain has TRBV6-1 and TRBJ1-2; tentatively, D is TRBD1 (5 bases). The CDR3 has 13 amino acids. The germline CDR1 and CDR2 sequences are MNHNS and SASEGT. V gave up 2 bases and J gave up 3 bases, with 7 bases separating them. CDR3 DNA: TGTGCCAGCAGTGAAAGGGGATACTATGGCTACACCTTC. This codes for CASSERGYYGYTF.

The table lists this clonotype with a few counts. V gene TRBV10-3 combines with J gene TRBJ2-2; maybe TRBD2 (6 bases). Trimming removed 8 bases at V and 6 bases at J, with 19 bases between. Germline V gene data show CDR1 as ENHRY and CDR2 as SYGVKD. The CDR3 is 15 residues long. The CDR3 nucleotides read TGTGCCATCTCCAGAGGCAGGGAGGCCCCCGGGGAGCTGTTTTTT. Amino acids: CAISRGREAPGELFF.

This clonotype was counted many times. CDR3 DNA sequence: TGCAGTGCTGGGAGGGACAGGGGACGGCTGTTTTTT. Amino acids: CSAGRDRGRLFF. This rearrangement joins TRBV20-1 to TRBJ1-4, with 10 bases that match TRBD1. V shed 5 bases, J shed 14 bases, and the junction held 8 bases outside the gene matches. Germline V gene lookup returns CDR1 DFQATT and CDR2 SNEGSKA (reference sequence). The CDR3 extends over 12 amino acids.

This clonotype occurred many times. This rearrangement joins TRBV29-1 to TRBJ1-1; D gene ambiguous. Germline V gives CDR1 SQVTM, CDR2 ANQGSEA. Trimming cost V 4 bases and J 1 base, with 4 bases left between them. This CDR3 has 11 residues. Here the CDR3 reads CSVAENTEAFF. The CDR3 coding sequence is TGCAGCGTTGCGGAGAACACTGAAGCTTTCTTT. Drawing the rest from reference TRBV29-1 and TRBJ1-1, the complete variable domain is SAVISQKPSRDICQRGTSLTIQCQVDSQVTMMFWYRQQPGQSLTLIATANQGSEATYESGFVIDKFPISRPNLTFSTLTVSNMSPEDSSIYLCSVAENTEAFFGQGTRLTVV.

Regarding this clonotype: One base away lies a much larger clone, so this may be a sequencing read error. The CDR3 does not end in the conserved phenylalanine or tryptophan, so this is likely a read error. This sequence joins TRBV4-3 and TRBJ1-6; no definite D call. The CDR3 is 14 amino acids. Trimming removed 1 base at V and 7 bases at J, with 8 bases between. Germline-derived CDR1 and CDR2 are LGHNA and YSLEER. CDR3 protein: CASSQVTGNSPLHS. CDR3 nucleotides: TGCGCCAGCAGCCAAGTTACGGGGAATTCACCCCTCCACTCT.